This T cell receptor beta chain is from a study of T cell changes during pregnancy in multiple sclerosis. V lost 1 base and J lost 4; bases outside the gene matches: 5. The germline CDR1 and CDR2 sequences are MNHNS and SASEGT. This CDR3 spans 16 amino acids. Produced via immunoSEQ multiplex PCR; TCRdb's table is partial and in-frame only. The sample lists some 120,000 clones, 93% occurring once. This chain uses TRBV6-1 with TRBJ1-3; 9 bases line up with TRBD1. The clonotype was recovered from a female donor with multiple sclerosis, enrolled in a pregnancy study. This material consisted of peripheral blood, taken before pregnancy. The CDR3 here is CASSEEGQGRGNTIYF. CDR3 nucleotides: TGTGCCAGCAGTGAAGAAGGACAGGGGAGGGGAAACACCATATATTTT.